The clone carrying this TCR beta chain appeared once. This entry comes from a study of blood T cell repertoires in COVID-19. In the study overall: Samples came from the United States, Italy and Spain, spanning acute and convalescent COVID-19.

Profiled with immunoSEQ multiplex PCR; TCRdb holds only in-frame clones, not every one. There are tens of thousands of clones in the sample; over 80% occur only once, and 3.4% lies in the top ten. V shed 3 bases and J shed 1 base, with 24 bases lying between them. The CDR3 runs to 19 residues. The germline V gene has CDR1 MDHEN and CDR2 SYDVKM. The sample comprised peripheral blood. The V gene is TRBV28, the J gene TRBJ1-1; no clear D gene. This sequence was found in a man aged 45-65 years with acute or convalescent COVID-19. CDR3 coding DNA: TGTGCCAGCAGTTTTTGGGTAGTGGGAGCCTCCGCCGCGAACACTGAAGCTTTCTTT. Its translation: CASSFWVVGASAANTEAFF.